This entry describes one T cell receptor (beta chain). What it binds is unknown. V gave up 4 bases and J gave up 6 bases, with 16 bases separating them. The CDR3 has 15 amino acids. Germline loops: CDR1 WSHSY, CDR2 SAAADI. The data stem from a study of identical twins. Whole-study results and caveats: Where out-of-frame alpha sequences were twin-shared, they showed excess low generation probability.

TCRdb reprocessed the 5' RACE reads with MiXCR, giving one entry per CDR3 protein. The sample holds 400,000 to 550,000 distinct CDR3 sequences, 20% to 25% seen once. The same specimen was also included in a second study, on T cells expressing NK-cell markers.

The chain has TRBV10-2 and TRBJ2-1; TRBD2 is a possible D gene (6 bases). Sequenced sample: CD4+ T cells sorted from blood. This clonotype originated in a woman younger than 30 in good health. CDR3 sequence reads: CASSALARVGNEQFF. The CDR3 bases are TGCGCCAGCAGTGCCCTAGCGCGAGTGGGCAATGAGCAGTTCTTC.